The rows below give T cell receptor beta chains drawn from one sample of a study of T-cell memory formation after mild COVID-19. TCRdb passed the 5' RACE reads through MiXCR, listing each CDR3 protein once. This sample has over 350,000 distinct CDR3 sequences, with about a sixth found just once. The sample comprised PBMCs or a T cell subset sorted from them (not recorded which). The origin of the receptors is a man aged 18 to 30 who had mild COVID-19 (a few samples of this study predate the infection). Cell type and time point are not known. CDR3s include the opening cysteine and the closing phenylalanine or tryptophan. Fields, in order: CDR3 length, D gene, V gene, clone size, J gene, CDR3 protein, CDR3 DNA. The D gene is left open where the match is weak. Only part of the rows carry a size: once, few, many, or a class if the clone is expanded.

cdr3_length: 14; d_call: TRBD2; v_call: TRBV12-3/TRBV12-4; clone_size: many; j_call: TRBJ2-1; cdr3_aa: CASSFGTSYNEQFF; cdr3_nt: TGTGCCAGCAGTTTCGGGACTAGCTACAATGAGCAGTTCTTC
cdr3_length: 14; d_call: TRBD1; v_call: TRBV11-2; clone_size: .; j_call: TRBJ2-1; cdr3_aa: CASSFGTGWYEQFF; cdr3_nt: TGTGCCAGCAGCTTTGGGACAGGGTGGTATGAGCAGTTCTTC
cdr3_length: 15; d_call: .; v_call: TRBV3-1; clone_size: .; j_call: TRBJ2-2; cdr3_aa: CASSQVPGSAGELFF; cdr3_nt: TGTGCCAGCAGCCAAGTCCCCGGAAGCGCCGGGGAGCTGTTTTTT
cdr3_length: 16; d_call: TRBD2; v_call: TRBV7-7; clone_size: .; j_call: TRBJ2-5; cdr3_aa: CASSQKGLGPQETQYF; cdr3_nt: TGTGCTAGCAGCCAAAAGGGACTAGGCCCCCAAGAGACCCAGTACTTC
cdr3_length: 15; d_call: .; v_call: TRBV7-9; clone_size: once; j_call: TRBJ1-2; cdr3_aa: CASSPLAGVLGGYTF; cdr3_nt: TGTGCCAGCAGCCCTTTGGCGGGAGTCCTAGGTGGCTACACCTTC
cdr3_length: 13; d_call: .; v_call: TRBV20-1; clone_size: .; j_call: TRBJ2-3; cdr3_aa: CSASDGATDTQYF; cdr3_nt: TGCAGTGCTAGTGACGGGGCCACAGATACGCAGTATTTT
cdr3_length: 18; d_call: TRBD2; v_call: TRBV12-3/TRBV12-4; clone_size: few; j_call: TRBJ2-2; cdr3_aa: CASSLGASGGPDTGELFF; cdr3_nt: TGTGCCAGCAGTTTGGGCGCTAGCGGGGGCCCGGACACCGGGGAGCTGTTTTTT
cdr3_length: 13; d_call: .; v_call: TRBV7-2; clone_size: .; j_call: TRBJ2-7; cdr3_aa: CASSPPPVHEQYF; cdr3_nt: TGTGCCAGCAGCCCCCCACCGGTGCACGAGCAGTACTTC
cdr3_length: 15; d_call: TRBD2; v_call: TRBV28; clone_size: .; j_call: TRBJ2-5; cdr3_aa: CASTTRSGAFETQYF; cdr3_nt: TGTGCCAGCACTACACGTAGCGGGGCCTTTGAGACCCAGTACTTC
cdr3_length: 16; d_call: .; v_call: TRBV3-1; clone_size: few; j_call: TRBJ1-4; cdr3_aa: CASSQDNWQGTEKLFF; cdr3_nt: TGTGCCAGCAGCCAAGATAATTGGCAGGGCACTGAAAAACTGTTTTTT
cdr3_length: 14; d_call: .; v_call: TRBV5-1; clone_size: few; j_call: TRBJ1-1; cdr3_aa: CASSLRGTDTEAFF; cdr3_nt: TGCGCCAGCAGCTTGCGGGGTACGGACACTGAAGCTTTCTTT
cdr3_length: 14; d_call: .; v_call: TRBV10-3; clone_size: few; j_call: TRBJ1-1; cdr3_aa: CAISGDISGTEAFF; cdr3_nt: TGTGCCATCAGTGGTGACATTTCGGGGACTGAAGCTTTCTTT
cdr3_length: 16; d_call: TRBD1; v_call: TRBV7-2; clone_size: .; j_call: TRBJ2-7; cdr3_aa: CASRGTGGRGFYEQYF; cdr3_nt: TGTGCCAGTCGCGGGACAGGGGGAAGGGGGTTCTACGAGCAGTACTTC
cdr3_length: 14; d_call: .; v_call: TRBV7-9; clone_size: many; j_call: TRBJ2-3; cdr3_aa: CASSLGQITDTQYF; cdr3_nt: TGTGCCAGCAGCCTCGGACAGATCACAGATACGCAGTATTTT
cdr3_length: 12; d_call: .; v_call: TRBV12-3/TRBV12-4; clone_size: .; j_call: TRBJ1-3; cdr3_aa: CASTLLGDTIYF; cdr3_nt: TGTGCCAGCACCCTGCTGGGGGACACCATATATTTT
cdr3_length: 13; d_call: .; v_call: TRBV10-3; clone_size: .; j_call: TRBJ2-3; cdr3_aa: CAIMRFDTDTQYF; cdr3_nt: TGTGCCATCATGCGGTTTGACACAGATACGCAGTATTTT
cdr3_length: 16; d_call: .; v_call: TRBV4-3; clone_size: many; j_call: TRBJ1-1; cdr3_aa: CASSHDDWGSDTEAFF; cdr3_nt: TGCGCCAGCAGCCATGACGATTGGGGTTCGGACACTGAAGCTTTCTTT
cdr3_length: 15; d_call: TRBD1; v_call: TRBV6-4; clone_size: few; j_call: TRBJ1-1; cdr3_aa: CASSELGTGVPEAFF; cdr3_nt: TGTGCCAGCAGTGAGCTCGGGACAGGGGTCCCTGAAGCTTTCTTT
cdr3_length: 13; d_call: TRBD1; v_call: TRBV20-1; clone_size: few; j_call: TRBJ1-6; cdr3_aa: CSATPGQYSPLHF; cdr3_nt: TGCAGTGCTACTCCGGGACAGTATTCACCCCTCCACTTT
cdr3_length: 13; d_call: .; v_call: TRBV29-1; clone_size: few; j_call: TRBJ2-7; cdr3_aa: CSVEVVRPGEQYF; cdr3_nt: TGCAGCGTTGAAGTTGTCAGACCGGGCGAGCAGTACTTC
cdr3_length: 15; d_call: .; v_call: TRBV29-1; clone_size: .; j_call: TRBJ2-1; cdr3_aa: CSVGGGTLPYNEQFF; cdr3_nt: TGCAGCGTTGGAGGGGGGACCTTGCCCTACAATGAGCAGTTCTTC
cdr3_length: 13; d_call: .; v_call: TRBV5-1; clone_size: .; j_call: TRBJ1-1; cdr3_aa: CASSWDGNTEAFF; cdr3_nt: TGCGCCAGCAGCTGGGACGGGAACACTGAAGCTTTCTTT
cdr3_length: 14; d_call: .; v_call: TRBV7-2; clone_size: few; j_call: TRBJ1-1; cdr3_aa: CASSPRAQNTEAFF; cdr3_nt: TGTGCCAGCAGCCCCCGGGCCCAGAACACTGAAGCTTTCTTT
cdr3_length: 13; d_call: .; v_call: TRBV29-1; clone_size: .; j_call: TRBJ1-1; cdr3_aa: CSVNRVSGTEAFF; cdr3_nt: TGCAGCGTAAACAGGGTTTCGGGCACTGAAGCTTTCTTT
cdr3_length: 14; d_call: .; v_call: TRBV20-1; clone_size: few; j_call: TRBJ2-5; cdr3_aa: CSARDPSGRETQYF; cdr3_nt: TGCAGTGCTAGAGATCCAAGCGGGCGGGAGACCCAGTACTTC
cdr3_length: 14; d_call: .; v_call: TRBV5-1; clone_size: .; j_call: TRBJ1-1; cdr3_aa: CASSKGDGNTEAFF; cdr3_nt: TGCGCCAGCAGCAAAGGGGACGGGAACACTGAAGCTTTCTTT
cdr3_length: 16; d_call: .; v_call: TRBV5-1; clone_size: .; j_call: TRBJ2-2; cdr3_aa: CASRGTARPNTGELFF; cdr3_nt: TGCGCCAGCAGGGGGACGGCGAGACCGAACACCGGGGAGCTGTTTTTT
cdr3_length: 19; d_call: TRBD1; v_call: TRBV19; clone_size: few; j_call: TRBJ2-1; cdr3_aa: CASSIAKVRGPSSYNEQFF; cdr3_nt: TGTGCCAGTAGTATCGCCAAGGTCAGGGGGCCGAGCTCCTACAATGAGCAGTTCTTC
cdr3_length: 12; d_call: .; v_call: TRBV24-1; clone_size: few; j_call: TRBJ2-3; cdr3_aa: CATSRDADTQYF; cdr3_nt: TGTGCCACCAGTCGGGACGCAGATACGCAGTATTTT
cdr3_length: 16; d_call: TRBD1; v_call: TRBV7-9; clone_size: few; j_call: TRBJ2-5; cdr3_aa: CASSLRQGEEQETQYF; cdr3_nt: TGTGCCAGCAGCTTACGACAGGGGGAAGAGCAAGAGACCCAGTACTTC
cdr3_length: 15; d_call: TRBD2; v_call: TRBV3-1; clone_size: .; j_call: TRBJ2-5; cdr3_aa: CASSQRTSGSGAQYF; cdr3_nt: TGTGCCAGCAGCCAACGGACTAGCGGGAGCGGGGCCCAGTACTTC
cdr3_length: 15; d_call: .; v_call: TRBV7-2; clone_size: few; j_call: TRBJ1-6; cdr3_aa: CASSLGPGRESPLHF; cdr3_nt: TGTGCCAGCAGCTTAGGGCCGGGACGAGAATCACCCCTCCACTTT
cdr3_length: 16; d_call: TRBD1; v_call: TRBV7-2; clone_size: many; j_call: TRBJ2-1; cdr3_aa: CASSDLGTGYYNEQFF; cdr3_nt: TGTGCCAGCAGCGACCTAGGGACAGGGTACTACAATGAGCAGTTCTTC
cdr3_length: 14; d_call: .; v_call: TRBV4-1; clone_size: many; j_call: TRBJ1-3; cdr3_aa: CASKYRVAGNTIYF; cdr3_nt: TGCGCCAGCAAGTACAGGGTGGCCGGAAACACCATATATTTT
cdr3_length: 16; d_call: TRBD1; v_call: TRBV6-6; clone_size: .; j_call: TRBJ2-1; cdr3_aa: CASSYAGTGGYNEQFF; cdr3_nt: TGTGCCAGCAGTTACGCCGGGACAGGGGGTTACAATGAGCAGTTCTTC